The TCR beta chain described here comes from a study of cytomegalovirus exposure and HLA in healthy donors. Background on the study: Among the 400 or so donors who were genotyped, roughly 86% fell in the genetic ancestry cluster that is associated with self-reported Caucasian donors.

Germline CDR1 and CDR2: MNHEY and SVGAGI. V dropped 0 bases and J dropped 7; count of bases not matched to a gene: 3. The CDR3 contains 15 residues. PCR primers comprised 60 Vbeta and 13 Jbeta primers. Produced via immunoSEQ multiplex PCR; TCRdb's table is partial and in-frame only. Of about 57,000 clones in the sample, roughly 83% were seen once. This receptor was obtained from a man under 40 in good health and CMV-seronegative. The gene calls are TRBV6-5 and TRBJ2-1; TRBD2 agrees at 10 bases. Sample: PBMCs. The CDR3 here is CASSYSSGRSNEQFF. The CDR3 coding sequence is TGTGCCAGCAGTTACTCTAGCGGGAGGAGTAATGAGCAGTTCTTC.